The rows below give T cell receptor beta chains drawn from one sample of a study of blood T cell repertoires in COVID-19. Data came from immunoSEQ multiplex PCR; TCRdb stores just in-frame clones and leaves some out. The sample has approximately 73,000 clones; 70% to 85% are singletons. The sequencing sample was made of peripheral blood. The receptors stem from a woman in her 70s with acute or convalescent COVID-19. CDR3s include the opening cysteine and the closing phenylalanine or tryptophan. Fields, in order: D gene, J gene, clone size, V gene, CDR3 DNA, CDR3 protein. The D gene is left open where the match is weak. Only some rows state a clone size, as once, few, many or a class for expanded clones.

TRBD1	TRBJ2-7	few	TRBV6-5	TGTGCCAGTGTGGACAGGGCCGCCTACGAGCAGTACTTC	CASVDRAAYEQYF
.	TRBJ2-3	.	TRBV29-1	TGCAGCGTTGGACTTGGAGATACGCAGTATTTT	CSVGLGDTQYF
.	TRBJ1-5	few	TRBV4-3	TGCGCCAGCAGCCAAGAGCACAGGTCCCGCAATCAGCCCCAGCATTTT	CASSQEHRSRNQPQHF
TRBD1	TRBJ1-2	.	TRBV2	TGTGCCAGCATGGGACAGGGGTATGGCTACACCTTC	CASMGQGYGYTF
.	TRBJ1-1	.	TRBV10-1	TGCGCCAGCAGTGTGAACTTGAACACTGAAGCTTTCTTT	CASSVNLNTEAFF
TRBD1	TRBJ1-6	.	TRBV28	TGTGCCAGCAGTTTCGGCGGACAGGGGTTATCGAATTCACCCCTCCACTTT	CASSFGGQGLSNSPLHF
.	TRBJ1-2	once	TRBV10-3	TGTGCCCTCCGGACAGTTAACTATGGCTACACCTTC	CALRTVNYGYTF
.	TRBJ2-3	.	TRBV18	TGTGCCAGCTCACCACTTCTTCCAGATACGCAGTATTTT	CASSPLLPDTQYF
.	TRBJ1-1	.	TRBV28	TGTGCCAGCAGCCCGAGGCTGGGGAGGACTGAAGCTTTCTTT	CASSPRLGRTEAFF
TRBD1	TRBJ1-6	.	TRBV2	TGTGCCAGCAGCAGCCAGGGGGAGAATTCACCCCTCCACTTT	CASSSQGENSPLHF
TRBD1	TRBJ1-5	.	TRBV10-2	TGCGCCAGCAGTGAGTCGTGGGACAGGGGAAGTCCCCAGCATTTT	CASSESWDRGSPQHF
TRBD1	TRBJ2-3	.	TRBV3-1/TRBV3-2	TGTGCCAGCAGCCCCGGGACAGGGAACACAGATACGCAGTATTTT	CASSPGTGNTDTQYF
.	TRBJ2-2	.	TRBV28	TGTGCCAGCAACCCCCCCGGTGGGAGCCCGGACACCGGGGAGCTGTTTTTT	CASNPPGGSPDTGELFF
TRBD1	TRBJ2-5	.	TRBV6-5	TGTGCCAGCAGCCCGGGACAGGGTGGCCAGACCCAGTACTTC	CASSPGQGGQTQYF
.	TRBJ2-6	.	TRBV4-3	TGCGCCAGCAGCCAAGAAGGGCAGGGAGGACGATCTGGGGCCAACGTCCTGACTTTC	CASSQEGQGGRSGANVLTF
.	TRBJ2-3	once	TRBV19	TGTGCCAGTAGTATGGGAGGAGGGGGCTCGGGGACGCAGTATTTT	CASSMGGGGSGTQYF
.	TRBJ2-5	few	TRBV30	TGTGCCTGGAGTAGCGGAGGAGAGACCCAGTACTTC	CAWSSGGETQYF
TRBD2	TRBJ2-1	few	TRBV11-2	TGTGCCAGCAGCCGCAGCGGGGGGGCTGGTGAGCAGTTCTTC	CASSRSGGAGEQFF
TRBD2	TRBJ2-1	.	TRBV7-9	TGTGCCAGCACCGATGCCCAACTAGCGGGGACCTACAATGAGCAGTTCTTC	CASTDAQLAGTYNEQFF
.	TRBJ2-4	.	TRBV6-7	TGTGCTGGGACACGGGGTCTTATAGCCAAAAACATTCAGTACTTC	CAGTRGLIAKNIQYF
.	TRBJ2-6	.	TRBV7-9	TGTGCCAGCAGCTCCCTACAGGGCAGAGAGGCCAACGTCCTGACTTTC	CASSSLQGREANVLTF
TRBD1	TRBJ1-4	.	TRBV5-6	TGTGCCAGCAGCCTGGGACAGGGAATGGAAAAACTGTTTTTT	CASSLGQGMEKLFF
.	TRBJ2-4	few	TRBV12-2	TGTGCAAGTCGCTTATCCGCCGGACAGGGCAAAAACATTCAGTACTTC	CASRLSAGQGKNIQYF
.	TRBJ1-4	once	TRBV27	TGTGCCAGCAGTTCCCAGGTCCCGTTTGAAAAACTGTTTTTT	CASSSQVPFEKLFF
TRBD1	TRBJ2-3	.	TRBV18	TGTGCCAGCTCACCAACGGGACAGGGCCCAGATACGCAGTATTTT	CASSPTGQGPDTQYF
.	TRBJ1-6	few	TRBV5-5	TGTGCCAGCAGCCTCGACTGGACAGAAAATTCACCCCTCCACTTT	CASSLDWTENSPLHF
.	TRBJ1-6	few	TRBV7-9	TGTGCCAGCAGCTTAGGACAGTTCTATAATTCACCCCTCCACTTT	CASSLGQFYNSPLHF
.	TRBJ2-1	once	TRBV7-9	TGTGCCAGCAGCTTATCGCACGCGACTCCATACAATGAGCAGTTCTTC	CASSLSHATPYNEQFF
.	TRBJ1-1	.	TRBV16	TGTGCCAGCAGCCCCCAACACAGTTCTGCTACTGAAGCTTTCTTT	CASSPQHSSATEAFF
TRBD1	TRBJ1-1	few	TRBV18	TGTGCCAGCTCACCAAGAACCGGGACAGGGAACACTGAAGCTTTCTTT	CASSPRTGTGNTEAFF
TRBD1	TRBJ1-2	.	TRBV29-1	TGCAGCGTGACAGGGTCCAACTATGGCTACACCTTC	CSVTGSNYGYTF
.	TRBJ1-1	.	TRBV12-3/TRBV12-4	TGTGCCAGCAGTTTAAGCCCCGAAGCTTTCTTT	CASSLSPEAFF